This entry features one T cell receptor beta chain sequence. The antigen remains unidentified. The V gene's germline CDR1 is SQVTM and CDR2 ANQGSEA. The ends were cut back, 4 bases at V and 3 bases at J, with 8 bases in the middle. This CDR3 has 12 amino acids. This specimen belongs to a study of early T cells in non-severe SARS-CoV-2 infection. Background on the study: Sequencing was performed on bulk RNA from unsorted whole blood, leaving chains unpaired. Study-level points and caveats: VDJdb matching skewed toward anti-spike CD8 responses, missing private and CD4 specificities.

Unique molecular identifiers (one per individual cDNA molecule) were attached. TCRdb independently ran MiXCR on the 5' RACE reads; one entry per CDR3 protein. The sample shows 55,000 to 70,000 distinct CDR3 sequences, 10% of them seen only once. The chain combines TRBV29-1 with TRBJ2-3; no clear D gene. The source is an adult who was a healthcare worker with PCR-confirmed SARS-CoV-2 infection or an uninfected control (not recorded which). The sequenced sample consisted of whole blood. CDR3 sequence (DNA): TGCAGCGTTGCCCCGGGTACAGATACGCAGTATTTT. Translation gives CSVAPGTDTQYF.